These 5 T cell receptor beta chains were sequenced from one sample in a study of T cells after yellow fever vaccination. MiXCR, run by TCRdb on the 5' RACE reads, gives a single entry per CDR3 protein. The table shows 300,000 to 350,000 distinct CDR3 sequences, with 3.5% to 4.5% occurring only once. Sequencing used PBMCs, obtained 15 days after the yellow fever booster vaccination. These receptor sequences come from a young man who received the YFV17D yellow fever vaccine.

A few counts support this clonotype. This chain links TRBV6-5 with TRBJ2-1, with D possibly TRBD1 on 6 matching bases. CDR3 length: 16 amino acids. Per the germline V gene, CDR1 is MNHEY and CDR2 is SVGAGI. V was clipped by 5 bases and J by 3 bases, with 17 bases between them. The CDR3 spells CASSKPNRDSYNEQFF. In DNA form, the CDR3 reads TGTGCCAGCAGTAAGCCAAACAGGGATAGCTACAATGAGCAGTTCTTC.

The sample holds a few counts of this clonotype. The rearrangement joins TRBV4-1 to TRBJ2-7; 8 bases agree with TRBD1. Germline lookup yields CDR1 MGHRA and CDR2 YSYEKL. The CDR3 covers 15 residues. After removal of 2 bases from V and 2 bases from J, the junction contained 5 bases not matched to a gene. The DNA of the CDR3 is TGCGCCAGCAGCCAACGGGGCAGGGGGCCCTACGAGCAGTACTTC. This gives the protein CASSQRGRGPYEQYF.

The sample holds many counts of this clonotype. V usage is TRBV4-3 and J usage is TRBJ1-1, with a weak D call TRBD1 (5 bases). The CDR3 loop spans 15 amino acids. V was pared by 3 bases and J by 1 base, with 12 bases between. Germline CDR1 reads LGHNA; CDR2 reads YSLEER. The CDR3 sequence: CASSHPGTPNTEAFF. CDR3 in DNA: TGCGCCAGCAGCCACCCCGGGACTCCGAACACTGAAGCTTTCTTT.

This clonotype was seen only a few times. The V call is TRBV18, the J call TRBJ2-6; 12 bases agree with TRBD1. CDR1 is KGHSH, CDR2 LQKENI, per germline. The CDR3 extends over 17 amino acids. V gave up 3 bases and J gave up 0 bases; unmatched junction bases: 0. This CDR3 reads CASSPGQGASGANVLTF. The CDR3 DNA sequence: TGTGCCAGCTCACCGGGACAGGGGGCCTCTGGGGCCAACGTCCTGACTTTC.

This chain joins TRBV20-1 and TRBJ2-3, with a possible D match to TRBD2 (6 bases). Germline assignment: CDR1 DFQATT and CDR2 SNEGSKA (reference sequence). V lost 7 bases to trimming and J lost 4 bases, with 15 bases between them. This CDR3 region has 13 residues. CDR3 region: CSGDSQGSDTQYF. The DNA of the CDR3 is TGCAGTGGGGACTCTCAGGGTTCAGATACGCAGTATTTT.